This TCR beta chain emerged from a study of T cell clones after liver transplantation. Study overall: As an antigen-independent comparator, third-party-reactive TCRbeta sequences came from pre-transplant mixed lymphocyte reactions.

Only in-frame clones appear in the TCRdb table, and some are missing; sequencing was by immunoSEQ multiplex PCR. The top ten hold roughly a tenth of the sample, which has under 60,000 clones, 70% to 75% seen once. The V gene end was trimmed by 3 bases and the J gene end by 5 bases; junction bases not matched to a gene: 4. Looked up from germline, CDR1 is MNHEY and CDR2 is SMNVEV (reference sequence). CDR3 length: 15 residues. The TCR sequence derives from a human patient who received a liver transplant. These T cells may partly come from the graft donor. Specimen: CD4+ T cells from blood, collected at the 22-month timepoint. V and J are TRBV27 and TRBJ1-2; 12 bases are shared with TRBD1. CDR3 DNA: TGTGCCAGCAGTTTCTGGGACAGGGGGCCTTATGGCTACACCTTC. Its protein product is CASSFWDRGPYGYTF.